The present T cell receptor beta chain was sequenced within a study of tumor and adjacent non-tumor tissue in lung cancer. Three rounds of nested PCR, following a modified ARM-PCR protocol, produced the TCRbeta library. MiXCR, run by TCRdb on the multiplex PCR reads, gives a single entry per CDR3 protein. Of 90,000 to 100,000 distinct CDR3 sequences in the sample, around three quarters were seen once. The CDR3 contains 15 residues. Germline V gives CDR1 SGHAT, CDR2 FQNNGV. No cell sorting was done before RNA was extracted from the tissue. This non-tumor lung sample came from over 3 cm beyond the tumor edge. Newly diagnosed lung cancer patients had thoracic surgery in China, August–November 2014, without prior chemotherapy. Study outcomes and limitations: Tumor tissue had significantly higher TCR diversity than normal lung.

This clonotype has only one observation. Antigen unknown. The junction differs from germline at one of its ends, possibly a read error. Sequencing was done on a sample of distant non-tumor lung tissue. This chain connects TRBV11-2 to TRBJ1-1; TRBD1 might be the D (6 bases). This clonotype originated in a man aged 55 to 70 with small cell lung cancer. Here the CDR3 reads CAGSHLGHLDSEAFF. CDR3 coding DNA: TGTGCCGGCAGCCACCTCGGACACCTGGACAGTGAAGCTTTCTTT.